The 24 T cell receptor beta chains below come from one sample, sequenced in a study of shared T cell receptors in the human thymus. The repertoire was sequenced with immunoSEQ multiplex PCR; TCRdb's copy has only in-frame clones and lacks some. Of some 700,000 clones in the sample, 70% to 90% were seen once. These same data were also listed under a study on human thymus T cells.

The sample consisted of thymocytes. The origin of the receptors is a girl less than two years old with a congenital heart defect.

This chain links TRBV29-1 with TRBJ2-1, with 8 bases matching TRBD1. Germline V gene lookup returns CDR1 SQVTM and CDR2 ANQGSEA. This CDR3 has 17 amino acids. CDR3 sequence: CSPGQAKPNTRDNEQFF. Here the CDR3 DNA reads TGCAGTCCGGGACAGGCGAAACCGAACACAAGGGACAATGAGCAGTTCTTC.

This rearrangement joins TRBV7-2 to TRBJ1-4, with D tentatively TRBD1 (5 bases). The CDR3 extends over 13 amino acids. Trimming removed 5 bases from V and 10 bases from J, with 14 bases in between. Looked up from germline, CDR1 is SGHTA and CDR2 is FQGNSA. The CDR3 sequence: CASSGGPGGKLFF. For the CDR3, the DNA is TGTGCCAGCAGCGGCGGACCCGGGGGAAAACTGTTTTTT.

The V gene is TRBV7-9, the J gene TRBJ2-3, with unresolved D. Trimming took off 0 bases at V and 4 bases at J, with 8 bases between the two ends. CDR1 and CDR2 from the germline V gene are SEHNR and FQNEAQ (reference sequence). This CDR3 is 14 amino acids long. The DNA for the CDR3 is TGTGCCAGCAGCTTAGCACGGGTTGCAGATACGCAGTATTTT. Translated, it gives CASSLARVADTQYF.

J is TRBJ2-3 and V is TRBV12-5; 9 nucleotides align to TRBD2. The germline gives CDR1 LGHNT, CDR2 FRNRAP. Losses at the gene ends were 0 bases for V and 4 bases for J; bases not matched to a gene: 5. The CDR3 runs 16 residues. The CDR3 coding sequence is TGTGCTAGTGGTTTGGTGCGGGGGGGCAGGCCAGATACGCAGTATTTT. This codes for CASGLVRGGRPDTQYF.

The chain uses TRBV25-1 and TRBJ1-6, with D perhaps matching TRBD1 (6 bases). V was cut by 6 bases and J by 6 bases, with 18 bases left in between. This CDR3 is 16 amino acids long. Germline-derived CDR1 and CDR2 are MGHDK and SYGVNS. For the CDR3, the DNA is TGTGCCAGCAGCGACTACAGGGTTCCCCCTAATTCACCCCTCCACTTT. This sequence encodes CASSDYRVPPNSPLHF.

The gene calls are TRBV29-1 and TRBJ1-1; 9 bases agree with TRBD1. Germline V gene sequence: CDR1 SQVTM, CDR2 ANQGSEA. CDR3 size: 15 residues. V lost 5 bases and J lost 3; bases outside the gene matches: 10. The CDR3: CSVRRDRAYDTEAFF. CDR3 in DNA: TGCAGCGTTAGGCGGGACAGGGCGTATGACACTGAAGCTTTCTTT.

The chain couples TRBV7-9 to TRBJ1-6; TRBD1 matches at 7 bases. The CDR3 is 13 residues long. The germline gives CDR1 SEHNR, CDR2 FQNEAQ (reference sequence). J lost 11 bases, V lost 5 bases, and 6 bases had no gene match. For the CDR3, the DNA is TGTGCCAGCAGCACAGGGGCATACACACCCCTCCACTTT. The encoded protein is CASSTGAYTPLHF. Combining the CDR3 with reference TRBV7-9 and TRBJ1-6 gives the whole variable domain DTGVSQNPRHKITKRGQNVTFRCDPISEHNRLYWYRQTLGQGPEFLTYFQNEAQLEKSRLLSDRFSAERPKGSFSTLEIQRTEQGDSAMYLCASSTGAYTPLHFGNGTRLTVT.

The V and J genes are TRBV6-1 and TRBJ1-6, with 7 bases fitting TRBD1. Germline V gene lookup returns CDR1 MNHNS and CDR2 SASEGT. J was trimmed by 6 bases and V by 3 bases; bases with no gene match: 14. The CDR3 has 18 residues. CDR3 in DNA: TGTGCCAGCAGTGACCCCGGACAGGCCCAAATAAGTAATTCACCCCTCCACTTT. This translates into CASSDPGQAQISNSPLHF.

The chain combines TRBV25-1 with TRBJ2-2; no reliable D call. Germline CDR1 reads MGHDK; CDR2 reads SYGVNS. V was trimmed by 1 base and J by 3 bases, leaving 6 bases between them. The CDR3 is made up of 14 amino acids. CDR3 nucleotides: TGTGCCAGCAGTGAATTGGCAGACACCGGGGAGCTGTTTTTT. Its translation: CASSELADTGELFF. Looking up the rest from reference TRBV25-1 and TRBJ2-2 gives the full variable domain: EADIYQTPRYLVIGTGKKITLECSQTMGHDKMYWYQQDPGMELHLIHYSYGVNSTEKGDLSSESTVSRIRTEHFPLTLESARPSHTSQYLCASSELADTGELFFGEGSRLTVL.

J is TRBJ2-7 and V is TRBV5-4, with a weak D call TRBD1 (6 bases). The germline CDR1 and CDR2 sequences are SGHNT and YYREEE (reference sequence). Trimming took off 0 bases at V and 3 bases at J, with 13 bases between the two ends. The CDR3 loop spans 15 amino acids. The CDR3: CASSLEPGHNYEQYF. Here the CDR3 DNA reads TGTGCCAGCAGCTTGGAACCGGGACACAACTACGAGCAGTACTTC.

The gene calls are TRBV28 and TRBJ1-5, with D tentatively TRBD1 (6 bases). Trimming cost V 5 bases and J 0 bases, with 23 bases left between them. This CDR3 contains 19 residues. Germline assignment: CDR1 MDHEN and CDR2 SYDVKM. The CDR3 spells CASSPGEGGGIGSNQPQHF. The CDR3, as DNA: TGTGCCAGCAGTCCTGGGGAGGGGGGAGGGATTGGTAGCAATCAGCCCCAGCATTTT.

This chain uses TRBV4-2 with TRBJ2-1, with TRBD2 matching 9 bases. The CDR3 is 18 residues long. CDR1 is LGHNA, CDR2 YNFKEQ, per germline. Trimming took 1 base from V and 4 from J; bases not matched to a gene: 11. The CDR3 nucleotides read TGTGCCAGCAGCCAAGGGGGTCCGGGGACTAGCAGGTACAATGAGCAGTTCTTC. Amino acid sequence: CASSQGGPGTSRYNEQFF.

The gene calls are TRBV29-1 and TRBJ2-5; no firm D call. CDR1 is SQVTM and CDR2 is ANQGSEA in the germline V gene. Deletions cut 6 bases from V and 3 bases from J, with 17 bases between. This CDR3 is 14 amino acids long. CDR3 region: CSVGIRSGEETQYF. As DNA, the CDR3 is TGCAGCGTAGGCATAAGGTCAGGCGAAGAGACCCAGTACTTC.

The V call is TRBV5-1, the J call TRBJ1-1, with 7 bases identical to TRBD1. This CDR3 comprises 15 residues. After removal of 4 bases from V and 5 bases from J, the junction contained 11 bases not matched to a gene. Germline V gene sequence: CDR1 SGHRS, CDR2 YFSETQ. In nucleotides, the CDR3 is TGCGCCAGCAGCCCTAAAGGGACAGAGGGAACTGAAGCTTTCTTT. It encodes CASSPKGTEGTEAFF.

The gene calls are TRBV2 and TRBJ2-2, with 9 positions matching TRBD1. The CDR3 length is 16 residues. V was clipped by 2 bases and J by 7 bases; unmatched bases: 8. CDR1 is SNHLY, CDR2 FYNNEI, per germline. CDR3 sequence: CASSERWTGAVGELFF. CDR3 DNA sequence: TGTGCCAGCAGTGAACGATGGACAGGGGCGGTCGGGGAGCTGTTTTTT.

The genes are TRBV15 and TRBJ2-7; perhaps TRBD1 as D (5 bases). V shed 1 base and J shed 1 base, with 17 bases lying between them. This CDR3 contains 17 residues. In germline, CDR1 is LNHNV, CDR2 YYDKDF (reference sequence). The CDR3 region is CATSRVSYRTPSYEQYF. The CDR3 DNA reads as TGTGCCACCAGCAGAGTATCCTACAGGACGCCATCCTACGAGCAGTACTTC.

This clone was recorded a few times. The V and J genes are TRBV28 and TRBJ2-7, with TRBD1 identical over 8 bases. The CDR3 runs 17 residues. Losses at the gene ends were 3 bases for V and 5 bases for J; bases not matched to a gene: 15. Per the germline V gene, CDR1 is MDHEN and CDR2 is SYDVKM. The CDR3 loop reads CASSFEQGEKASHEQYF. CDR3 sequence (DNA): TGTGCCAGCAGTTTCGAACAGGGGGAGAAAGCAAGTCACGAGCAGTACTTC.

The rearrangement joins TRBV25-1 to TRBJ1-4; perhaps TRBD1 as D (6 bases). The CDR3 is 16 residues long. Germline V CDR1 and CDR2: MGHDK, SYGVNS. Trimming removed 3 bases at V and 8 bases at J, with 19 bases between. The CDR3 coding sequence is TGTGCCAGCAGTGACCGCCGCGGGGGGGGGCGAGAAAAACTGTTTTTT. The encoded protein is CASSDRRGGGREKLFF.

The chain carries TRBV5-1 and TRBJ1-3; 8 nucleotides align to TRBD1. The CDR3 covers 15 residues. Germline CDR1 reads SGHRS; CDR2 reads YFSETQ. The V gene end was trimmed by 3 bases and the J gene end by 5 bases; junction bases not matched to a gene: 7. CDR3 sequence: CASSSGQGTRNTIYF. Here the CDR3 DNA reads TGCGCCAGCAGCTCAGGACAGGGAACTAGAAACACCATATATTTT.

On this clone: One end of the junction fails to match germline, which may point to a read error. The chain couples TRBV2 to TRBJ2-7; TRBD2 might be the D (6 bases). The CDR3 is made up of 9 amino acids. Germline assignment: CDR1 SNHLY and CDR2 FYNNEI. CDR3 amino acids: CASSAGVCF. The CDR3 DNA is TGTGCCAGCAGTGCGGGGGTTTGCTTC.

The CDR3 DNA reads as TGTGCCAGCAGTCCCGGGACAGGGGATAAGGGGCAGTACTTC. This sequence encodes CASSPGTGDKGQYF. The chain uses TRBV28 and TRBJ2-5; 10 nucleotides line up with TRBD1. The ends lost 5 bases at V and 11 bases at J; junction bases unmatched: 11. Per germline, CDR1 MDHEN and CDR2 SYDVKM. The CDR3 runs to 14 residues.

The V call is TRBV5-1, the J call TRBJ2-1; the D gene is possibly TRBD1 (6 bases). Between the trimmed V and J ends, which lost 8 bases and 2 bases, there was a span of 14 bases. CDR1 and CDR2 (germline): SGHRS, YFSETQ. The CDR3 contains 14 residues. Here the CDR3 reads CASTTTGPYNEQFF. For the CDR3, the DNA is TGCGCCAGTACCACGACAGGCCCCTACAATGAGCAGTTCTTC. Full variable domain (missing parts from reference TRBV5-1 and TRBJ2-1): KAGVTQTPRYLIKTRGQQVTLSCSPISGHRSVSWYQQTPGQGLQFLFEYFSETQRNKGNFPGRFSGRQFSNSRSEMNVSTLELGDSALYLCASTTTGPYNEQFFGPGTRLTVL.

The chain uses TRBV21-1 and TRBJ1-6; the listed D gene, TRBD1, was not tested against the DNA. TRBV21-1 counts as a pseudogene. The CDR3 contains 12 residues. The CDR3 here is CARGGKNSPLHF. The CDR3 region has the DNA TGTGCCAGAGGGGGCAAGAATTCACCCCTCCACTTT.

V and J are TRBV4-2 and TRBJ1-1, with TRBD1 identical over 7 bases. V lost 1 base to trimming and J lost 1 base; unmatched junction nucleotides: 6. Germline V CDR1 and CDR2: LGHNA, YNFKEQ. The CDR3 spans 16 residues. DNA of the CDR3: TGTGCCAGCAGCCAAGTTCCAGGGACAGCGAACACTGAAGCTTTCTTT. Protein sequence: CASSQVPGTANTEAFF.